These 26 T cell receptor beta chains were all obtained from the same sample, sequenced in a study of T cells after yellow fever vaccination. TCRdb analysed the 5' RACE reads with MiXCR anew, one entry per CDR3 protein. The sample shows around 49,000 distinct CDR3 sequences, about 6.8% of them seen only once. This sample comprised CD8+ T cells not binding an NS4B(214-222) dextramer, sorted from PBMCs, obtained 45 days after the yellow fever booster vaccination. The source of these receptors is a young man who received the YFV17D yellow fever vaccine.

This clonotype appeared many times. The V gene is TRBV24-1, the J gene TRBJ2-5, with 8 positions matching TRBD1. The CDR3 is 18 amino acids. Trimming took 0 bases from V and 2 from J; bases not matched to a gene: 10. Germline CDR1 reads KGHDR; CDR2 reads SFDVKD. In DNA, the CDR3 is TGTGCCACCAGTGATTTGCCCCTCCGGACAGGGACTCAAGAGACCCAGTACTTC. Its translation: CATSDLPLRTGTQETQYF.

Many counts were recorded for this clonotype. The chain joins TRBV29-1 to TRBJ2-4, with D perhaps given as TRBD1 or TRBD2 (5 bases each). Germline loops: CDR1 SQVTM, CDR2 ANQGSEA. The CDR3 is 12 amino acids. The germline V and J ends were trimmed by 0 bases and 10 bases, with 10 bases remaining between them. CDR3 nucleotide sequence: TGCAGCGTTGAAGAAGGGACGGGGATTCAGTACTTC. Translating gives CSVEEGTGIQYF.

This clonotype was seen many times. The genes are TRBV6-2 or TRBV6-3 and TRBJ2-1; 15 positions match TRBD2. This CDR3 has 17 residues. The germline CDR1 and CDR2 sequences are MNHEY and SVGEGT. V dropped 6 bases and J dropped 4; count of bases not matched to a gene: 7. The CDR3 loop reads CASSLGLAGGPYNEQFF. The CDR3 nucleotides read TGTGCCAGCAGCCTGGGACTAGCGGGAGGACCTTACAATGAGCAGTTCTTC.

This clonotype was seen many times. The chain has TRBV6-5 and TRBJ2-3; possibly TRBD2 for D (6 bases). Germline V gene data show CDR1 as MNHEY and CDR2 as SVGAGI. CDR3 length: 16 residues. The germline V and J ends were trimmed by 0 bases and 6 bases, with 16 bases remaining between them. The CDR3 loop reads CASSYSISGAPDTQYF. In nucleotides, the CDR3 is TGTGCCAGCAGTTACTCGATTTCGGGAGCTCCCGATACGCAGTATTTT.

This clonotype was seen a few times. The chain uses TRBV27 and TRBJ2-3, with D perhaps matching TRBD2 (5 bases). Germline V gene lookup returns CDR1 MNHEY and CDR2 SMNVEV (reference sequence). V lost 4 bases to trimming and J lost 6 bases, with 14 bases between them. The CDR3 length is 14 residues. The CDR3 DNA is TGTGCCAGCAGTTGGTCGGGGTGGCCTGATACGCAGTATTTT. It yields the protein CASSWSGWPDTQYF.

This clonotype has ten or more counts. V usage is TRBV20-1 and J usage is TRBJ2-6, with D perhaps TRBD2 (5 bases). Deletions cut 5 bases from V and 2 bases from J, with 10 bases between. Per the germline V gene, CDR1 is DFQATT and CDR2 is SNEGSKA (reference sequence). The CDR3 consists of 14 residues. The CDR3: CSAVSGAGANVLTF. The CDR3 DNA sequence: TGCAGTGCTGTGAGCGGTGCTGGGGCCAACGTCCTGACTTTC.

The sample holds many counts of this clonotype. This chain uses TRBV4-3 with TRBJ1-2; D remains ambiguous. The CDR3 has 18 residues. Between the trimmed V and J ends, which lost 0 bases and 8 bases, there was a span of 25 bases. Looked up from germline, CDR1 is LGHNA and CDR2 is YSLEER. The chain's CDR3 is CASSQDPAGWSAMEGYTF. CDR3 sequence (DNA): TGCGCCAGCAGCCAAGACCCCGCGGGGTGGAGCGCTATGGAGGGCTACACCTTC.

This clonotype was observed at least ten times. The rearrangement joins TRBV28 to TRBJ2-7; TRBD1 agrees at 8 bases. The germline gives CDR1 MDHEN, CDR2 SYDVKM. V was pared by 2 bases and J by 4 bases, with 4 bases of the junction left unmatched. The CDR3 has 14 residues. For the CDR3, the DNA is TGTGCCAGCAGTTTAGGAGGACAGGGTTACGAGCAGTACTTC. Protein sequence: CASSLGGQGYEQYF.

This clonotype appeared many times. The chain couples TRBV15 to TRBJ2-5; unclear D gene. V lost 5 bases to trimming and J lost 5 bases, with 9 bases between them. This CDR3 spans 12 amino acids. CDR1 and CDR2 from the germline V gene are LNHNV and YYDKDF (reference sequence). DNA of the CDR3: TGTGCCACCAGCCTCACCCTGGAGACCCAGTACTTC. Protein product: CATSLTLETQYF.

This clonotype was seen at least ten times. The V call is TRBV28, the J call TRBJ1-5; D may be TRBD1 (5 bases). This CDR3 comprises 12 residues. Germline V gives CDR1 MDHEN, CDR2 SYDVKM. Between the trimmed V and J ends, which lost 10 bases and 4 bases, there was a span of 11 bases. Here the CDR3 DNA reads TGTGCCACGGGACGGGGAAATCAGCCCCAGCATTTT. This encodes CATGRGNQPQHF. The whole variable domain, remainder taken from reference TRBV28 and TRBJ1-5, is DVKVTQSSRYLVKRTGEKVFLECVQDMDHENMFWYRQDPGLGLRLIYFSYDVKMKEKGDIPEGYSVSREKKERFSLILESASTNQTSMYLCATGRGNQPQHFGDGTRLSIL.

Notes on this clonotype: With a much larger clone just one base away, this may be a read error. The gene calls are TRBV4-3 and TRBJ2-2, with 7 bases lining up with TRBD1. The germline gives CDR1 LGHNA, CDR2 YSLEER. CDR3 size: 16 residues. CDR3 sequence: CARSQDSGGFTGELFF. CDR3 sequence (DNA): TGCGCCCGCAGCCAAGATTCAGGGGGATTCACCGGGGAGCTGTTTTTT.

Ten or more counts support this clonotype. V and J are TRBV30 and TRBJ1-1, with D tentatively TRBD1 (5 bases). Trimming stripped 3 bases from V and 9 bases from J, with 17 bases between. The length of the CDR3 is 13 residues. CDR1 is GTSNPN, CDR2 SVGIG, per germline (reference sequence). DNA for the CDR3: TGTGCCTGGAGCGACACAGGTGGAGGGAAAGCTTTCTTT. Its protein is CAWSDTGGGKAFF.

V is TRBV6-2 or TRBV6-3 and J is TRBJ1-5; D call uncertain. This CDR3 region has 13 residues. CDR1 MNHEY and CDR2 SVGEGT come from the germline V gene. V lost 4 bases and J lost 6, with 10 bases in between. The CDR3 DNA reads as TGTGCCAGCAGTTTCCCCGGTGGTCAGCCCCAGCATTTT. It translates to CASSFPGGQPQHF.

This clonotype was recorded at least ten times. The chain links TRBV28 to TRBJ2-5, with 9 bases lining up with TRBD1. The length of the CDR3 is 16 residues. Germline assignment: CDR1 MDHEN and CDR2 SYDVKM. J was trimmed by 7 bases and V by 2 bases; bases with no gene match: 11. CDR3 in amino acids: CASSLTPGQGGGTQYF. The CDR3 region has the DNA TGTGCCAGCAGTTTAACACCGGGACAGGGAGGAGGGACCCAGTACTTC.

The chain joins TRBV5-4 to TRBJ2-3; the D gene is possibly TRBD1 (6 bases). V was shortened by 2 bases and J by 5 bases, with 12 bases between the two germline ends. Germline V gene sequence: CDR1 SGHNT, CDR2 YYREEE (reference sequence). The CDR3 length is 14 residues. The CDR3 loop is CASSFQGREDTQYF. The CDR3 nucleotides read TGTGCCAGCAGCTTCCAGGGGCGCGAAGATACGCAGTATTTT.

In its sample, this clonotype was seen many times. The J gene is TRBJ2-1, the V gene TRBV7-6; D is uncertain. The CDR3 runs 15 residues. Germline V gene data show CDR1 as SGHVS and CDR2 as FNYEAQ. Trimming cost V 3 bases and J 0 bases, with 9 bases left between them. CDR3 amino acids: CASSFHLSSYNEQFF. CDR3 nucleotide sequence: TGTGCCAGCAGCTTCCACCTGAGCTCCTACAATGAGCAGTTCTTC.

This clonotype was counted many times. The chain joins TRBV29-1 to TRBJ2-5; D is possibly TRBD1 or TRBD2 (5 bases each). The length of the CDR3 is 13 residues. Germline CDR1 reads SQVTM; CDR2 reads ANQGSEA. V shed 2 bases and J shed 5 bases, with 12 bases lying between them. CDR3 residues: CSVELGTAETQYF. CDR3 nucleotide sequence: TGCAGCGTTGAATTAGGGACGGCGGAGACCCAGTACTTC.

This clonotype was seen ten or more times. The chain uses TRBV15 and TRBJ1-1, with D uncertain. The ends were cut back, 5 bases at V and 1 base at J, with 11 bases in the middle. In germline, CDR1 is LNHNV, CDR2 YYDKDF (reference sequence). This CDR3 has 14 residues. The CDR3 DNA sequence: TGTGCCACCAGCGGAATTTACAGGAACACTGAAGCTTTCTTT. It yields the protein CATSGIYRNTEAFF.

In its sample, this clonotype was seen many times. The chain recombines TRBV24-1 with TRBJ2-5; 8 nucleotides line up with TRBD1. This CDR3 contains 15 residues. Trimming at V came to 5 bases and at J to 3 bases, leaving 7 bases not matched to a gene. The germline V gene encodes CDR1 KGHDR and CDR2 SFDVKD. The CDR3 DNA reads TGTGCCACCAGTGCGACAGGGGATACTAAAGAGACCCAGTACTTC. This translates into CATSATGDTKETQYF.

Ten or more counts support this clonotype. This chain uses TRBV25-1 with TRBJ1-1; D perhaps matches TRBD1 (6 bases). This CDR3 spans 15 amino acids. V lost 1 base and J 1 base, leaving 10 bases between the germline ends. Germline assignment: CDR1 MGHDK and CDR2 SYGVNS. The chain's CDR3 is CASSEFGGSNTEAFF. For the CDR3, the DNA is TGTGCCAGCAGTGAATTTGGGGGCTCGAACACTGAAGCTTTCTTT.

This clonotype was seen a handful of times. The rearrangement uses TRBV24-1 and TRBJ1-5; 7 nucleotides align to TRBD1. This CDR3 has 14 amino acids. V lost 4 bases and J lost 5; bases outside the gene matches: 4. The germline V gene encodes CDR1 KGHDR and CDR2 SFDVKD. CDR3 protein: CATSDRDSYQPQHF. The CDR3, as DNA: TGTGCCACCAGTGACAGGGACAGCTATCAGCCCCAGCATTTT.

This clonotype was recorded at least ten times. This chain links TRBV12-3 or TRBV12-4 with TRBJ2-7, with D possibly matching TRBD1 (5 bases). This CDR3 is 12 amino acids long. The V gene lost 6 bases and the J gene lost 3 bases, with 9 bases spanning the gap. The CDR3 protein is CASRSDIYEQYF. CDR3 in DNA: TGTGCCAGCAGATCGGACATCTACGAGCAGTACTTC.

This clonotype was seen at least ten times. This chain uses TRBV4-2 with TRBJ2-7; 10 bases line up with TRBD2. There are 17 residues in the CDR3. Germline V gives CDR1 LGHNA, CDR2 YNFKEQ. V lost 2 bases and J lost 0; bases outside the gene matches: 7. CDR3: CASSQYRTSGNSYEQYF. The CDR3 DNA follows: TGTGCCAGCAGCCAATATCGGACTAGCGGAAACTCCTACGAGCAGTACTTC.

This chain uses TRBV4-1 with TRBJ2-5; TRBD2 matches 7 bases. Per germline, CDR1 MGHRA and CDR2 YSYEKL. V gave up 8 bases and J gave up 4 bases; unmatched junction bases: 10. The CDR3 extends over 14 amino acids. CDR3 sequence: CASLREPGGETQYF. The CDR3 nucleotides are TGCGCCAGCCTTCGGGAGCCGGGGGGAGAGACCCAGTACTTC.

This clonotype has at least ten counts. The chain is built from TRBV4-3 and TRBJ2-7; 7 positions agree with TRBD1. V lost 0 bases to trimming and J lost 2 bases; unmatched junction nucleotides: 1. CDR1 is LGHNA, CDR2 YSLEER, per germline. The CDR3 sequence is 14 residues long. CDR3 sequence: CASSQDGTAYEQYF. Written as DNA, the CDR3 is TGCGCCAGCAGCCAAGATGGGACAGCCTACGAGCAGTACTTC.

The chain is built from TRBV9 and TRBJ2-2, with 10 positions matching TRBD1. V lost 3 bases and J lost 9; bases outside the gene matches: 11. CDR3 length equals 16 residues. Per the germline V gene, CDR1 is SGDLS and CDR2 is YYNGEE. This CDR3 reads CASSGSGTGAVWELFF. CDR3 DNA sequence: TGTGCCAGCAGCGGCTCCGGGACAGGGGCCGTTTGGGAGCTGTTTTTT. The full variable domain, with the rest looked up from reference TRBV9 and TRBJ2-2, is DSGVTQTPKHLITATGQRVTLRCSPRSGDLSVYWYQQSLDQGLQFLIQYYNGEERAKGNILERFSAQQFPDLHSELNLSSLELGDSALYFCASSGSGTGAVWELFFGEGSRLTVL.